This TCR beta chain was recovered during a study of T cell responses to AZD1222 COVID-19 vaccine. For this clone: Its specificity is unknown.

Germline V gene sequence: CDR1 SGHNT, CDR2 YYREEE (reference sequence). V lost 4 bases, J lost 2 bases, and 6 bases stayed unmatched. This CDR3 has 17 amino acids. Findings of the study overall: Rises in breadth and depth of Spike-specific TCRs came after two AZD1222 doses.

Libraries were prepared by immunoSEQ multiplex PCR; TCRdb keeps only in-frame clonotypes and omits some of them. The sample includes 95,000 to 150,000 clones, about 90% of them seen just once. The chain carries TRBV5-4 and TRBJ2-5; 15 bases match TRBD2. The clonotype originates from an adult in good health. This specimen was peripheral blood, taken on day 0 of MenACWY control vaccination. CDR3 amino acids: CASSAGTSGRIQETQYF. The CDR3 region has the DNA TGTGCCAGCAGCGCCGGGACTAGCGGGAGGATTCAAGAGACCCAGTACTTC.